The 4 T cell receptor beta chains reported below all come from one sample, sequenced in a study of Graves' ophthalmopathy and Graves' hyperthyroidism. Amplification of TCR beta CDR3 regions used RNA transcripts. RT-PCR with HTBI primers came first, then second-round multiplex PCR. TCRdb re-analysed the multiplex PCR reads in MiXCR, keeping a single row per CDR3 protein. The table lists 400,000 or so distinct CDR3 sequences, roughly 14% of them singletons. The sample consisted of peripheral blood. The receptor source for this set is a woman aged 18 to 35 with stable Graves' hyperthyroidism.

Comments on this clonotype: Because it lacks the conserved phenylalanine or tryptophan at the end, this CDR3 is likely a read error. The chain is built from TRBV12-5 and TRBJ2-7; 7 bases line up with TRBD1. Germline V gives CDR1 LGHNT, CDR2 FRNRAP. The CDR3 has 15 amino acids. With 5 bases clipped from V and 0 bases from J, the junction kept 7 bases outside the gene matches. CDR3 in amino acids: CASGNPRQGSYEQYY. DNA of the CDR3: TGTGCTAGTGGTAACCCTAGACAGGGCTCCTACGAGCAGTACTAC.

Ten or more counts support this clonotype. The chain's CDR3 is CASSSGQRLNQPQHF. The DNA for the CDR3 is TGTGCCAGCAGCTCCGGACAGCGCCTCAATCAGCCCCAGCATTTT. The gene calls are TRBV5-8 and TRBJ1-5, with D maybe TRBD1 (6 bases). The CDR3 spans 15 residues. Trimming stripped 3 bases from V and 3 bases from J, with 13 bases between. CDR1 is SGHTS, CDR2 YDEGEE, per germline.

This clonotype was counted ten times or more. The chain couples TRBV6-5 to TRBJ1-2; no definite D call. CDR3 size: 12 residues. Germline lookup yields CDR1 MNHEY and CDR2 SVGAGI. The V end lost 5 bases, the J end lost 4 bases, and 8 bases lay between the germline ends. The CDR3 region has the DNA TGTGCCAGCAGTCTGAGTTTCTATGGCTACACCTTC. Translation: CASSLSFYGYTF.

This clonotype was seen repeatedly, ten times or more. The DNA of the CDR3 is TGCGCCAGCAGCATAGGACAGGGGGCCTACAACACTGAAGCTTTCTTT. It specifies CASSIGQGAYNTEAFF. J is TRBJ1-1 and V is TRBV5-1, with 11 nucleotides matching TRBD1. V lost 4 bases to trimming and J lost 2 bases; unmatched junction nucleotides: 7. CDR1 SGHRS and CDR2 YFSETQ come from the germline V gene. The CDR3 is 16 amino acids.